This is a list of T cell receptor beta chains from one sample in a study of PD-L1 blockade in urothelial cancer. Sequencing used immunoSEQ multiplex PCR; TCRdb keeps in-frame clones, though not all of them. The repertoire holds 35,000 or so clones, with approximately 80% as singletons. The source was PBMCs, collected around atezolizumab (anti-PD-L1) treatment. The receptors were gathered from a man aged 60-69 years with urothelial cancer. Each CDR3 is given with its conserved first and last residue. The order of the fields is CDR3 length, V gene, D gene, clone size, J gene, CDR3 protein, CDR3 DNA. A D gene is named only where the DNA matches it firmly. The listing skips clone size in some rows; elsewhere it reads once, few, many or a size class.

16	TRBV27	TRBD1	.	TRBJ1-5	CASSSLLGQDNQPQHF	TGTGCCAGCAGTTCTTTGTTGGGACAGGATAATCAGCCCCAGCATTTT
15	TRBV5-6	.	.	TRBJ1-2	CASILHRGGGYGYTF	TGTGCCAGCATTTTGCATCGGGGAGGTGGCTATGGCTACACCTTC
15	TRBV7-6	TRBD1	.	TRBJ2-5	CASSLALNRGETQYF	TGTGCCAGCAGCTTAGCCCTAAACAGGGGAGAGACCCAGTACTTC
14	TRBV7-3	.	.	TRBJ2-7	CASSLGGTVSEQYF	TGTGCCAGCAGCTTAGGCGGGACGGTCTCCGAGCAGTACTTC
15	TRBV6-5	TRBD1	.	TRBJ2-7	CASSVHRGSPYEQYF	TGTGCCAGCAGTGTCCACAGGGGGTCTCCCTACGAGCAGTACTTC
16	TRBV18	.	.	TRBJ1-2	CASSPQGSLANYGYTF	TGTGCCAGCTCACCCCAGGGTTCCCTAGCTAACTATGGCTACACCTTC
13	TRBV29-1	TRBD1	.	TRBJ1-2	CSGGTGEGFGYTF	TGCAGCGGGGGGACAGGGGAGGGGTTTGGCTACACCTTC
11	TRBV7-2	.	few	TRBJ2-5	CASTSVETQYF	TGTGCCAGCACTAGCGTGGAGACCCAGTACTTC
16	TRBV7-3	TRBD2	.	TRBJ2-1	CASSPRGLAGSGEQFF	TGTGCCAGCAGCCCAAGGGGACTAGCGGGGTCGGGTGAGCAGTTCTTC
13	TRBV6-6	TRBD1	.	TRBJ1-5	CASKGRGNQPQHF	TGTGCCAGCAAGGGCAGGGGGAATCAGCCCCAGCATTTT
15	TRBV18	TRBD2	.	TRBJ2-1	CASSPVAGAGNEQFF	TGTGCCAGCTCACCCGTAGCGGGAGCAGGGAATGAGCAGTTCTTC
15	TRBV7-2	.	.	TRBJ2-1	CASSPTTFPYNEQFF	TGTGCCAGCAGTCCTACGACTTTCCCCTACAATGAGCAGTTCTTC
11	TRBV29-1	TRBD2	.	TRBJ2-1	CSVEIAGVQFF	TGCAGCGTTGAAATAGCGGGAGTGCAGTTCTTC
14	TRBV28	TRBD2	.	TRBJ2-1	CALVAGGYPNEQFF	TGTGCCCTGGTAGCGGGAGGATATCCCAATGAGCAGTTCTTC
14	TRBV5-4	.	.	TRBJ1-2	CASSLQGVHYGYTF	TGTGCCAGCAGCTTGCAAGGGGTACACTATGGCTACACCTTC
15	TRBV10-1	TRBD2	.	TRBJ2-3	CASSGTSGTTDTQYF	TGCGCCAGCAGTGGGACTAGCGGGACCACAGATACGCAGTATTTT
14	TRBV7-2	.	.	TRBJ2-7	CASSPFGGSYEQYF	TGTGCCAGCAGCCCCTTCGGGGGCTCCTACGAGCAGTACTTC
14	TRBV11-2	.	.	TRBJ2-2	CASSLDRGGGELFF	TGTGCCAGCAGCTTAGATAGAGGGGGCGGGGAGCTGTTTTTT
17	TRBV10-2	TRBD1	.	TRBJ1-5	CASNGTGMAPGNQPQHF	TGCGCCAGCAACGGGACAGGGATGGCTCCGGGGAATCAGCCCCAGCATTTT
15	TRBV5-1	TRBD2	.	TRBJ2-3	CASSPREGGRDTQYF	TGCGCCAGCAGCCCCCGGGAGGGCGGGAGAGATACGCAGTATTTT
13	TRBV29-1	.	.	TRBJ2-4	CSVGLDSGYIQYF	TGCAGCGTTGGACTGGACTCTGGGTACATTCAGTACTTC
14	TRBV5-6	.	.	TRBJ2-5	CASREGGLQETQYF	TGTGCCAGCAGGGAAGGAGGTCTCCAAGAGACCCAGTACTTC
15	TRBV5-4	TRBD1	.	TRBJ2-5	CASSPVTGGSETQYF	TGTGCCAGCAGCCCGGTTACAGGGGGCTCGGAGACCCAGTACTTC
16	TRBV2	TRBD1	.	TRBJ2-7	CASSGLHGQGAYEQYF	TGTGCCAGCAGTGGACTCCATGGACAGGGGGCTTACGAGCAGTACTTC
14	TRBV4-2	TRBD2	.	TRBJ2-1	CASSPATSGVEQFF	TGTGCCAGCAGCCCTGCGACTAGCGGCGTAGAGCAGTTCTTC
15	TRBV19	.	.	TRBJ2-1	CASSRGGTINNEQFF	TGTGCCAGTAGTAGGGGAGGCACGATCAACAATGAGCAGTTCTTC
18	TRBV11-1	TRBD1	.	TRBJ1-1	CASNSRGGQGPVSPEAFF	TGTGCCAGCAACTCCCGGGGGGGACAGGGTCCTGTCAGCCCTGAAGCTTTCTTT
15	TRBV5-1	TRBD1	.	TRBJ1-1	CASSRQPTGMDEAFF	TGCGCCAGCAGTCGACAACCGACAGGGATGGATGAAGCTTTCTTT
14	TRBV10-1	.	.	TRBJ2-3	CASSETGWADTQYF	TGCGCCAGCAGTGAGACGGGATGGGCAGATACGCAGTATTTT
15	TRBV27	.	.	TRBJ1-5	CASSLYSPAGQPQHF	TGTGCCAGCAGTTTATACTCCCCGGCGGGGCAGCCCCAGCATTTT
14	TRBV19	TRBD1	.	TRBJ2-5	CASSATGARKTQYF	TGTGCCAGTAGCGCGACAGGGGCGAGGAAGACCCAGTACTTC
16	TRBV7-3	TRBD2	.	TRBJ2-3	CASSSGLAGFTDTQYF	TGTGCCAGCAGTTCGGGACTAGCGGGCTTCACAGATACGCAGTATTTT
15	TRBV4-3	TRBD1	.	TRBJ1-2	CASSQREGAYYGYTF	TGCGCCAGCAGCCAGCGAGAGGGGGCCTACTATGGCTACACCTTC
16	TRBV5-6	TRBD1	.	TRBJ2-7	CASSLGQGQDNYEQYF	TGTGCCAGCAGCTTGGGACAGGGGCAAGACAACTACGAGCAGTACTTC
13	TRBV6-5	.	.	TRBJ1-2	CASSPAENYGYTF	TGTGCCAGCAGTCCTGCGGAAAACTATGGCTACACCTTC
17	TRBV9	TRBD2	.	TRBJ2-1	CASSSPEGGVGLAEQFF	TGTGCCAGCAGCTCCCCGGAGGGAGGGGTAGGTCTTGCTGAGCAGTTCTTC
14	TRBV27	.	.	TRBJ2-7	CASSLISSPYEQYF	TGTGCCAGCAGTTTGATCAGTTCTCCCTACGAGCAGTACTTC
16	TRBV7-2	TRBD1	once	TRBJ1-1	CASSLRKGQGYTEAFF	TGTGCCAGCAGCTTACGCAAGGGACAGGGGTACACTGAAGCTTTCTTT
17	TRBV18	TRBD1	.	TRBJ1-1	CASSPYPTGALNTEAFF	TGTGCCAGCTCACCTTATCCGACAGGGGCCCTGAACACTGAAGCTTTCTTT
14	TRBV7-7	.	.	TRBJ1-3	CASSSHERSNTIYF	TGTGCTAGCAGCTCCCACGAGAGGTCAAACACCATATATTTT
15	TRBV18	.	.	TRBJ1-5	CASSPREYGNQPQHF	TGTGCCAGCTCACCAAGGGAGTACGGCAATCAGCCCCAGCATTTT
12	TRBV28	.	.	TRBJ2-7	CASSPRPGEQYF	TGTGCCAGCAGTCCCCGACCGGGAGAGCAGTACTTC
15	TRBV7-7	.	.	TRBJ2-5	CASSLERTGKETQYF	TGTGCTAGCAGCTTAGAGCGGACGGGGAAAGAGACCCAGTACTTC
13	TRBV5-4	.	once	TRBJ2-4	CASSLLAKNIQYF	TGTGCCAGCAGCTTACTAGCCAAAAACATTCAGTACTTC
13	TRBV11-2	.	few	TRBJ1-2	CASSHRENYGYTF	TGTGCCAGCAGCCACAGGGAAAACTATGGCTACACCTTC
16	TRBV10-1	.	.	TRBJ2-7	CASSPSVGGGAYEQYF	TGCGCCAGCAGCCCCTCAGTCGGAGGGGGCGCCTACGAGCAGTACTTC
14	TRBV5-1	TRBD1	.	TRBJ1-5	CASSASGGDQPQHF	TGCGCCAGCAGCGCCTCAGGGGGAGATCAGCCCCAGCATTTT
13	TRBV5-5	.	.	TRBJ2-5	CASSLNRAETQYF	TGTGCCAGCAGCTTGAACAGGGCGGAGACCCAGTACTTC
15	TRBV18	TRBD1	.	TRBJ1-5	CASSSRDRVVQPQHF	TGTGCCAGCTCAAGCCGGGACAGGGTCGTCCAGCCCCAGCATTTT
13	TRBV7-9	TRBD2	.	TRBJ2-2	CASSSSGRGELFF	TGTGCCAGCAGCTCTAGCGGTCGGGGGGAGCTGTTTTTT